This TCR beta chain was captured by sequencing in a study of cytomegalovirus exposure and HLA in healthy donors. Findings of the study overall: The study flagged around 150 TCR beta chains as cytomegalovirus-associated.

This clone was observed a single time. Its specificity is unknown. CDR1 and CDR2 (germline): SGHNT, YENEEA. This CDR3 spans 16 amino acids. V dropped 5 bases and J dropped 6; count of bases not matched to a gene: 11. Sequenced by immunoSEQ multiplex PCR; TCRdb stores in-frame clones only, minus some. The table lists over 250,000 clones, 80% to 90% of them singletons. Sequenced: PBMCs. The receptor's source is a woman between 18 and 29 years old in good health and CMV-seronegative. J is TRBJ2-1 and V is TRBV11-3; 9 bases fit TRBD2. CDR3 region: CASSPRTGLAINEQFF. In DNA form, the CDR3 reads TGTGCCAGCAGCCCGCGGACGGGACTAGCTATCAATGAGCAGTTCTTC.